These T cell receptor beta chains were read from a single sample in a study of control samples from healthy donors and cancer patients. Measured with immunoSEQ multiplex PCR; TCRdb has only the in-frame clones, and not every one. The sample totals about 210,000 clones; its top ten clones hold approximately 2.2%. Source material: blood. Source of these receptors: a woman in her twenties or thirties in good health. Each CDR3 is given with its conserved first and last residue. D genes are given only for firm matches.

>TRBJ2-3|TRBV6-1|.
TGTGCCAGCAGTGAAGCGGCGACGGCCCTGGCAGATACGCAGTATTTT
CASSEAATALADTQYF
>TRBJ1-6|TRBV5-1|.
TGCGCCAGCAGCTTGAGTGCAGGGAGGGATTCACCCCTCCACTTT
CASSLSAGRDSPLHF
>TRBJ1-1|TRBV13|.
TGTGCCAGCAGCTTAGAAGGGGATTCCACTGAAGCTTTCTTT
CASSLEGDSTEAFF
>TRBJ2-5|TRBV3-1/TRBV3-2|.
TGTGCCAGCAGCCAAGCGTCGGTGGGGCAAGAGACCCAGTACTTC
CASSQASVGQETQYF
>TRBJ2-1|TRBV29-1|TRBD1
TGCAGCGTTGGACAGGGGGCATACAATGAGCAGTTCTTC
CSVGQGAYNEQFF
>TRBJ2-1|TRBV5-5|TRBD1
TGTGCCAGCAGCTTGGAGGACAGGGTGGCCAATGAGCAGTTCTTC
CASSLEDRVANEQFF
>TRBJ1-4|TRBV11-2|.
TGTGCCAGCAGCCCTAGGGGAGACGGCAAGGACAAACTGTTTTTT
CASSPRGDGKDKLFF
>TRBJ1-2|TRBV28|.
TGTGCCAGCACCTGGGCCCCGAACTATGGCTACACCTTC
CASTWAPNYGYTF
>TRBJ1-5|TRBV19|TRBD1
TGTGCCAGTGGGACAGGGGTGAATCAGCCCCAGCATTTT
CASGTGVNQPQHF
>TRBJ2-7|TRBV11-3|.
TGTGCCAGCAGCTTAAGGGGGTACGAGCAGTACTTC
CASSLRGYEQYF
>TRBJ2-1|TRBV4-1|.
TGCGCCAGCAGCCAACGGCAACCACTTAGCTCCTACAATGAGCAGTTCTTC
CASSQRQPLSSYNEQFF
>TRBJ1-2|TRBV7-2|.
TGTGCCAGCAGCCCCTCCTTCGGGTCCAACTATGGCTACACCTTC
CASSPSFGSNYGYTF
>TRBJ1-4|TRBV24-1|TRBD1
TGTGCCACCAGTGAGGCCGGGACAGGGGGTGAAAAACTGTTTTTT
CATSEAGTGGEKLFF
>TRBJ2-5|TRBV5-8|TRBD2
TGTGCCAGCAGCCGCTACTTGGGGGGGGTGGAAGAGACCCAGTACTTC
CASSRYLGGVEETQYF
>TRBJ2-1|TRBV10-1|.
TGCGCCAGCAGTGATACTGGTGGACTGGGGGGCTCCTACAATGAGCAGTTCTTC
CASSDTGGLGGSYNEQFF
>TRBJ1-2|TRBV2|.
TGTGCCAGCAGCGAGCAGGGGAGTCAGGGCTACACCTTC
CASSEQGSQGYTF
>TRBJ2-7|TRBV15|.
TGTGCCACCAGCAGAGATTACCCAGGGAGGGGGGTCGGCTCCTACGAGCAGTACTTC
CATSRDYPGRGVGSYEQYF
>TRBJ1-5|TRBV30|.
TGTGCCTGGAGTAGCCTACAGGACACGCCCCAGCATTTT
CAWSSLQDTPQHF
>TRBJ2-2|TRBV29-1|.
TGCAGCGTGATTGACGGCAGAATCACCGGGGAGCTGTTTTTT
CSVIDGRITGELFF
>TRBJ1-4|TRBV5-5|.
TGTGCCAGCGGACTTTCTTTTAATGAAAAACTGTTTTTT
CASGLSFNEKLFF
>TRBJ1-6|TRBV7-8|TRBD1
TGTGCCAGCAGCCCGGGGGGGACAGGCAATTCACCCCTCCACTTT
CASSPGGTGNSPLHF
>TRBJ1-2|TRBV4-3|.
TGCGCCAGCAGCCAAGACCCAAGGGTTGGGGGAGGCTACACCTTC
CASSQDPRVGGGYTF
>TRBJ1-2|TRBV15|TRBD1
TGTGCCACCAGCAGGGGGGACAGAAGTAACTATGGCTACACCTTC
CATSRGDRSNYGYTF
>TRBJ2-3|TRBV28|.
TGTGCCAGCAGTTTATCTGGGGGGGGCAGCACAGATACGCAGTATTTT
CASSLSGGGSTDTQYF
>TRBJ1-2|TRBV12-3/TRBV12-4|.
TGTGCCATCCGACGTAACTATGGCTACACCTTC
CAIRRNYGYTF
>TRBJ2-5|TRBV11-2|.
TGTGCCAGCAGCTTACGCCCAGGGCTGGAGACCCAGTACTTC
CASSLRPGLETQYF
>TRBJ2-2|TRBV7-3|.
TGTGCCAGCAGCCATGGGAGGAACACCGGGGAGCTGTTTTTT
CASSHGRNTGELFF
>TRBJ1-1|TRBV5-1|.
TGCGCCAGCAGCTTGGGGCGAAGATACACTGAAGCTTTCTTT
CASSLGRRYTEAFF
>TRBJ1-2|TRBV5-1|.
TGCGCCAGCCGGGGGGACACCGCTTCCTATGGCTACACCTTC
CASRGDTASYGYTF
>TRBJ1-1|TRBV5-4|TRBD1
TGTGCCAGCAGCTTACAGGGGGCGGGTGAAGCTTTCTTT
CASSLQGAGEAFF
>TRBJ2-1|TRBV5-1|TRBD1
TGCGCCAGCAGCTTTTCGGGACAGGGTTACGATGAGCAGTTCTTC
CASSFSGQGYDEQFF
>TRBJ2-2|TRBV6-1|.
TGTGCCAGCAGTGAAGCGCGCGGGGAGCTGTTTTTT
CASSEARGELFF
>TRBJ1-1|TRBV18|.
TGTGCCAGCTCACCGGCACGATTGAACACTGAAGCTTTCTTT
CASSPARLNTEAFF
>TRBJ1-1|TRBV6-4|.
TGTGCCAGCAGTGCAGGAGACGACACTGAAGCTTTCTTT
CASSAGDDTEAFF
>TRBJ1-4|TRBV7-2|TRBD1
TGTGCCAGCAGCTTAGGACTCTACAGGGGGCTTAATGAAAAACTGTTTTTT
CASSLGLYRGLNEKLFF
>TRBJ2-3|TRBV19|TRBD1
TGTGCCAGTAGTATATATCGGACAGGGGGTCTGGATACGCAGTATTTT
CASSIYRTGGLDTQYF
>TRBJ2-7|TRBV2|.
TGTGCCAGCAGTGTAACTCCAACCTACGAGCAGTACTTC
CASSVTPTYEQYF
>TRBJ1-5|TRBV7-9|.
TGTGCCAGCAGCAGGGGGGTAGGGGAAGAGCCCCAGCATTTT
CASSRGVGEEPQHF
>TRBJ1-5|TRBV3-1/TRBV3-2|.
TGTGCCAGCAGCCGAGGGACTGGGTCCGGCGGGGCCCAGCATTTT
CASSRGTGSGGAQHF
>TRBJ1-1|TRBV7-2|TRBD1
TGTGCCAGCAGCTTTGACAGGGGCAGCACTGAAGCTTTCTTT
CASSFDRGSTEAFF
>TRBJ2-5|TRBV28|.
TGTGCCAGCAGACCCACAGGGAGGGGGGGACGATGGGGCCAAGAGACCCAGTACTTC
CASRPTGRGGRWGQETQYF
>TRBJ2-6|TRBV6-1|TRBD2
TGTGCCAGCAGTGAAAGGGGACTAGCCTCTGGGGCCAACGTCCTGACTTTC
CASSERGLASGANVLTF
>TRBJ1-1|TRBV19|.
TGTGCCAGTAGTCTAAAATCGAAACTAAAGAACACTGAAGCTTTCTTT
CASSLKSKLKNTEAFF
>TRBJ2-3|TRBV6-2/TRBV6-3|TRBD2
TGTGCCAGCAGTTACCCCGATAGCGGGAGGGTGACAGATACGCAGTATTTT
CASSYPDSGRVTDTQYF
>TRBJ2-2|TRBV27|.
TGTGCCAGCAGTTTCGTGCGGAGCCCCGGGGAGCTGTTTTTT
CASSFVRSPGELFF
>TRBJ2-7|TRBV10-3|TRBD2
TGTGCCATCAGTGAGAGGACTAGCGGGGCCTACGAGCAGTACTTC
CAISERTSGAYEQYF
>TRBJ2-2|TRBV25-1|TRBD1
TGTGCCAGCAGTGGACAGGGCAGAACCGGGGAGCTGTTTTTT
CASSGQGRTGELFF
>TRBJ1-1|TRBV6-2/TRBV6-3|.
TGTGCCAGCAGTTCCGGATCGGACAGTAACCAAGCTTTCTTT
CASSSGSDSNQAFF
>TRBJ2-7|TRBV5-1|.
TGCGCCAGCAGCCCACAACCGGGACTCTCAAACCTCTACGAGCAGTACTTC
CASSPQPGLSNLYEQYF
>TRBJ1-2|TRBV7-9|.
TGTGCCAGCAGCTTAGGTTCGGGCTTCTATGGCTACACCTTC
CASSLGSGFYGYTF
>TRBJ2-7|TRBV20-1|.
TGCAGTGCTCCAACCCCTCACGAGCAGTACTTC
CSAPTPHEQYF
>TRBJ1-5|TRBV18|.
TGTGCCAGCTCACCAGGTTCGCCGGGTGGCACCAATCAGCCCCAGCATTTT
CASSPGSPGGTNQPQHF
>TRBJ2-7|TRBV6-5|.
TGTGCCAGCAGTTACTCGACACGTTCCTACGAGCAGTACTTC
CASSYSTRSYEQYF
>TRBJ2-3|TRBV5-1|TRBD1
TGCGCCAGCAGGACGGGACAGTACACAGATACGCAGTATTTT
CASRTGQYTDTQYF
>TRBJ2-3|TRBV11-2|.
TGTGCCAGCAGCTTACTCCGGCTAGGAGATACGCAGTATTTT
CASSLLRLGDTQYF
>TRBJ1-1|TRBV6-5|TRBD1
TGTGCCAGCAGGATACAGGGGAATGTGGACACTGAAGCTTTCTTT
CASRIQGNVDTEAFF
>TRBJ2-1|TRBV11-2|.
TGTGCCAGCAGCTTATTAAGCTCTTTGTTCTTC
CASSLLSSLFF
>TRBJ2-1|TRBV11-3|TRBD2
TGTGCCAGCAGCTTCGGGGGGAGCGACAATGAGCAGTTCTTC
CASSFGGSDNEQFF